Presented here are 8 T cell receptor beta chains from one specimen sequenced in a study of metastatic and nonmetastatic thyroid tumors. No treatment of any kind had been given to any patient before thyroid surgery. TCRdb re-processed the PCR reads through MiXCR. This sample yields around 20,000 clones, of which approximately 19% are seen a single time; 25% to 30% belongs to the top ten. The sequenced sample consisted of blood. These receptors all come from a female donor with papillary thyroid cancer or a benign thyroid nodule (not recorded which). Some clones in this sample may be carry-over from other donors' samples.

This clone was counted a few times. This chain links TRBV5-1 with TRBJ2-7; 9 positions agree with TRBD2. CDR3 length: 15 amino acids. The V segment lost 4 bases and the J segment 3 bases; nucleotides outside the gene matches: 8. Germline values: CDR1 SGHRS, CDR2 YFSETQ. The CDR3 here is CASSAAGGLFYEQYF. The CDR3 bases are TGCGCCAGCAGCGCAGCGGGGGGCCTCTTCTACGAGCAGTACTTC.

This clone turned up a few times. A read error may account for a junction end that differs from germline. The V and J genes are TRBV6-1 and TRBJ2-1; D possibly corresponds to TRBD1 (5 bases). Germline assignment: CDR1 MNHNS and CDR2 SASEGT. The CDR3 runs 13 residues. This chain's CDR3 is CASGAEAYNDQFF. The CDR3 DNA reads TGTGCCAGCGGGGCAGAAGCCTACAATGATCAGTTCTTC.

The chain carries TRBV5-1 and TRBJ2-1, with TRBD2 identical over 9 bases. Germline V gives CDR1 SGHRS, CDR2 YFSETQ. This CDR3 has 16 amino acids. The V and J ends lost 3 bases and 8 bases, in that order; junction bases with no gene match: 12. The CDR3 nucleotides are TGCGCCAGCAGCTCGGACAGGAGCGGGGGGAGCGATGAGCAGTTCTTC. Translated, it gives CASSSDRSGGSDEQFF.

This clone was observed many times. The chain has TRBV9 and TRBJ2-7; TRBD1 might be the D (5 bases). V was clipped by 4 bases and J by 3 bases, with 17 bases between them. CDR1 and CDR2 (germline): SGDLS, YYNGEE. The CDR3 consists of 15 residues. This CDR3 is CASSPVDSYLYEQYF. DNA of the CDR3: TGTGCCAGCAGCCCGGTCGACAGTTACCTCTACGAGCAGTACTTC.

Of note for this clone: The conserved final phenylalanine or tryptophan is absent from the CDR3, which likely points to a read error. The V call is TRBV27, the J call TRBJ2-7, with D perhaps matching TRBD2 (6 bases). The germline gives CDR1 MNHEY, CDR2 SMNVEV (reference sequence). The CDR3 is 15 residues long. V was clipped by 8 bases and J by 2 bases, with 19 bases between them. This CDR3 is CASCSPGGRTYEQYL. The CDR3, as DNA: TGTGCCAGCTGTAGCCCCGGGGGTCGCACCTACGAGCAGTACTTG.

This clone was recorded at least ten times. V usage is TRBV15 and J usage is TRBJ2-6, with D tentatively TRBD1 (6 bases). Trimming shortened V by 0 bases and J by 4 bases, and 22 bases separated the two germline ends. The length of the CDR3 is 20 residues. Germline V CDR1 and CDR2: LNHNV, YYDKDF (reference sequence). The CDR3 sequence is CATSRDLGVGMGAGANVLTF. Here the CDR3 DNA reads TGTGCCACCAGCAGAGATCTTGGGGTTGGGATGGGGGCCGGGGCCAACGTCCTGACTTTC.

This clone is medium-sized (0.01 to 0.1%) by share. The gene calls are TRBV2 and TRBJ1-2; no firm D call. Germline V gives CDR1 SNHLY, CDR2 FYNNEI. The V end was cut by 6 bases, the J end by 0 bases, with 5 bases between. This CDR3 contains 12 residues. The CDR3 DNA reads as TGTGCCAGCAGGGTAACTAACTATGGCTACACCTTC. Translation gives CASRVTNYGYTF.

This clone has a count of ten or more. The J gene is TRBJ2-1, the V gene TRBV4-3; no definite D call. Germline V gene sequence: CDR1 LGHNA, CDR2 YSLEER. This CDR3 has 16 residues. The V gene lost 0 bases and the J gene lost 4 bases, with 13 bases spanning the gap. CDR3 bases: TGCGCCAGCAGCCAAGACGTGGCTTCCGTTTACAATGAGCAGTTCTTC. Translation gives CASSQDVASVYNEQFF.